The rows below give T cell receptor beta chains drawn from one sample of a study of spatial heterogeneity in lung cancer. TCRdb used MiXCR to reprocess the 5' RACE reads, holding one entry per CDR3 protein. The table records some 1,200 distinct CDR3 sequences, roughly 13% of them present only once. The sample consisted of normal lung tissue next to the tumor, taken at surgery. Source of these receptors: a male donor with early-stage non-small cell lung cancer. Each CDR3 is given with its conserved first and last residue. The D gene is left open where the match is weak. Where a row states a size, it is once, few, many or the class of an expanded clone; other rows omit it.

medium-sized | TRBJ1-5 | TRBV5-6 | - | TGTGCCAGCAGCTTCATCGGGGGTTTCGATCAGCCCCAGCATTTT | CASSFIGGFDQPQHF
many | TRBJ1-3 | TRBV7-2 | - | TGTGCCAGCAGCTTAAACCCTGGCAGGGCCGGAAACACCATATATTTT | CASSLNPGRAGNTIYF
medium-sized | TRBJ2-1 | TRBV2 | TRBD1 | TGTGCCAGCAGGAACAGGGGTTTCCTAAACAATGAGCAGTTCTTC | CASRNRGFLNNEQFF
medium-sized | TRBJ2-4 | TRBV2 | - | TGTGCCAGCAGCAGACAGGAGTTAGCCAAAAACATTCAGTACTTC | CASSRQELAKNIQYF
medium-sized | TRBJ1-3 | TRBV20-1 | - | TGCAGTGCTAGACCCCCGGGACAATCAGCGCCCTACTCTGGAAACACCATATATTTT | CSARPPGQSAPYSGNTIYF
medium-sized | TRBJ2-1 | TRBV7-9 | - | TGTGCCAGTGAGAGGTACAATGAGCAGTTCTTC | CASERYNEQFF
- | TRBJ2-7 | TRBV5-6 | - | TGTGCCAGCAGCCTCCGGGACTGGAAAACCTACGAGCAGTACTTC | CASSLRDWKTYEQYF
medium-sized | TRBJ2-7 | TRBV5-1 | TRBD1 | TGCGCCAGCAGCCACCGACAGGGTGCCGAGCAGTACTTC | CASSHRQGAEQYF
large | TRBJ2-4 | TRBV6-6 | - | TGTGCCAGCATTGAAGGTGACATTCAGTACTTC | CASIEGDIQYF
medium-sized | TRBJ2-6 | TRBV11-2 | - | TGTGCCAGCACCCTCGTGGCGGGCGGGTCTGGGGCCAACGTCCTGACTTTC | CASTLVAGGSGANVLTF
few | TRBJ2-5 | TRBV12-3/TRBV12-4 | - | TGTGCCAGCAGTGCCGGGACCAAAGAGACCCAGTACTTC | CASSAGTKETQYF
medium-sized | TRBJ2-5 | TRBV18 | - | TGTGCCAGCTCACCACGTCTGGGGGCAGAAGAGACCCAGTACTTC | CASSPRLGAEETQYF
- | TRBJ2-1 | TRBV6-1 | TRBD2 | TGTGCCAGCAGTGAAGGTAGCGGGGGGGCCGATCACTTC | CASSEGSGGADHF
medium-sized | TRBJ1-6 | TRBV20-1 | TRBD1 | TGCAGTGCCCGAACGGGACAGGAAGCTTCACCCCTCCACTTT | CSARTGQEASPLHF
medium-sized | TRBJ2-3 | TRBV7-9 | - | TGTGCCAGCAGCTTAGGAGCGGCAGATACGCAGTATTTT | CASSLGAADTQYF
medium-sized | TRBJ1-4 | TRBV16 | - | TGTGCCAGCAGCCAAGTGGACAGCTCAACTAATGAAAAACTGTTTTTT | CASSQVDSSTNEKLFF
large | TRBJ2-1 | TRBV7-8 | - | TGTGCCAGCAGCCCACGGGGCCGAGGGAATGAGCAGTTCTTC | CASSPRGRGNEQFF
many | TRBJ1-1 | TRBV3-1 | TRBD1 | TGTGCCAGCAGCATCCAGACAGGGGCAGTTAAGACTGAAGCTTTCTTT | CASSIQTGAVKTEAFF
many | TRBJ2-6 | TRBV12-3/TRBV12-4 | - | TGTGCCAGCACGCGCTCTGGGGCCAACGTCCTGACTTTC | CASTRSGANVLTF
large | TRBJ1-1 | TRBV6-1 | - | TGTGCCAGCAGTAGTTACAGGAACACTGAAGCTTTCTTT | CASSSYRNTEAFF
large | TRBJ1-2 | TRBV9 | - | TGTGCCAGCAGCGTAGGCAGGTACTACACCTTC | CASSVGRYYTF
large | TRBJ1-5 | TRBV27 | - | TGTGCCAGCAAGACCGATGGCGGTCGAAGCAATCAGCCCCAGCATTTT | CASKTDGGRSNQPQHF
medium-sized | TRBJ2-1 | TRBV7-9 | - | TGTGCCAGCAGCCAATCAGGGTTTCGGTACAATGAGCAGTTCTTC | CASSQSGFRYNEQFF
many | TRBJ1-4 | TRBV10-3 | - | TGTGCCATCAGTGAACGTGCCAGGGGCGGTGAAAAACTGTTTTTT | CAISERARGGEKLFF
medium-sized | TRBJ1-2 | TRBV12-3/TRBV12-4 | - | TGTGCCAGCAGTTCCCCACAGGGTGGCTACACCTTC | CASSSPQGGYTF
medium-sized | TRBJ1-1 | TRBV6-6 | - | TGTGCCAGCAGTTCACTAGACAAATCGAACACTGAAGCTTTCTTT | CASSSLDKSNTEAFF
many | TRBJ2-7 | TRBV30 | TRBD1 | TGTGCCTGGAGTGTACTCACCGGGACAGGGCCGAGCGAGCAGTACTTC | CAWSVLTGTGPSEQYF
- | TRBJ2-7 | TRBV6-6 | - | TGTGCCAGCAGTCTCACCCCTTACGAGCAGTACTTC | CASSLTPYEQYF
- | TRBJ2-3 | TRBV6-6 | TRBD2 | TGTGCCAGCAGCCTAACAGCGGGGGGCGGAGATACGCAGTATTTT | CASSLTAGGGDTQYF
many | TRBJ2-5 | TRBV7-2 | TRBD1 | TGTGCCAGCAGCCTGGACAGGGGCTCGGCAGAGACCCAGTACTTC | CASSLDRGSAETQYF
few | TRBJ1-2 | TRBV10-3 | TRBD1 | TGTGCCATCAGTTGGGGGACAGGGGACGTTGGCTACACCTTC | CAISWGTGDVGYTF
large | TRBJ1-5 | TRBV6-5 | - | TGTGCCAGCAGTTACTCGGGAGGGAAGTCCGATCAGCCCCAGCATTTT | CASSYSGGKSDQPQHF
- | TRBJ1-5 | TRBV30 | TRBD1 | TGTGCCTGGAATAAGGGACAGGACCCCAATCAGCCCCAGCATTTT | CAWNKGQDPNQPQHF
- | TRBJ2-7 | TRBV10-3 | - | TGTGCCATCAGTGATATAAGGGACGAGCAGTACTTC | CAISDIRDEQYF
many | TRBJ2-2 | TRBV7-9 | TRBD1 | TGTGCCAGCAGCCGAGGGACAGGGACCACCGGGGAGCTGTTTTTT | CASSRGTGTTGELFF
medium-sized | TRBJ1-2 | TRBV7-2 | - | TGTGCCAGCAGCTTAGGGCTCTTGGATGGCTACACCTTC | CASSLGLLDGYTF
large | TRBJ2-7 | TRBV7-8 | - | TGTGCCAGCAGCTTAGTGGGTTACGAGCAGTACTTC | CASSLVGYEQYF
medium-sized | TRBJ1-6 | TRBV7-2 | - | TGTGCCAGCAGCTTTTTGGGCTCACCCCTCCACTTT | CASSFLGSPLHF
medium-sized | TRBJ2-4 | TRBV6-2/TRBV6-3 | - | TGTGCCAGCGGTCTAGCCAAAAACATTCAGTACTTC | CASGLAKNIQYF
many | TRBJ1-2 | TRBV4-2 | - | TGTGCCAGCAGCCAAGATACTAACTATGGCTACACCTTC | CASSQDTNYGYTF
medium-sized | TRBJ2-3 | TRBV24-1 | - | TGTGCCACCAGTGATTTAACAGGGTTAGATACGCAGTATTTT | CATSDLTGLDTQYF
many | TRBJ1-1 | TRBV20-1 | TRBD1 | TGCAGTGCTAGAGACCCCAGGGGGCGAGTAGACACTGAAGCTTTCTTT | CSARDPRGRVDTEAFF
medium-sized | TRBJ2-5 | TRBV29-1 | - | TGCAGCGTTGGTGCCCCGGACGGACAAGAGACCCAGTACTTC | CSVGAPDGQETQYF
many | TRBJ2-1 | TRBV28 | - | TGTGCCAGCAGTTTATCGTGGGGGGCAGGCAGGCAGGAGCAGTTCTTC | CASSLSWGAGRQEQFF
- | TRBJ2-3 | TRBV6-5 | TRBD2 | TGTGCCAGCAGGGTCAGCGGGGGGCAAGATACGCAGTATTTT | CASRVSGGQDTQYF
medium-sized | TRBJ2-7 | TRBV20-1 | TRBD1 | TGCAGTGTAGGTGCAGGACAGGGATCCTACGAGCAGTACTTC | CSVGAGQGSYEQYF
many | TRBJ2-5 | TRBV5-1 | - | TGCGCCTCCTATGGGACGGGTCGGGAGACCCAGTACTTC | CASYGTGRETQYF
medium-sized | TRBJ2-6 | TRBV5-6 | - | TGTGCCAGCAGCTTGGACGGGGCACAGGAGGCTTTC | CASSLDGAQEAF
large | TRBJ2-3 | TRBV6-1 | TRBD2 | TGTGCCAGCAGTGAAGGTAGCGGGGGGCAAGATACGCAGTATTTT | CASSEGSGGQDTQYF
many | TRBJ2-7 | TRBV7-8 | TRBD2 | TGTGCCAGCAGCTCACCGGGACTAGTAGTTTCCTACGAGCAGTACTTC | CASSSPGLVVSYEQYF